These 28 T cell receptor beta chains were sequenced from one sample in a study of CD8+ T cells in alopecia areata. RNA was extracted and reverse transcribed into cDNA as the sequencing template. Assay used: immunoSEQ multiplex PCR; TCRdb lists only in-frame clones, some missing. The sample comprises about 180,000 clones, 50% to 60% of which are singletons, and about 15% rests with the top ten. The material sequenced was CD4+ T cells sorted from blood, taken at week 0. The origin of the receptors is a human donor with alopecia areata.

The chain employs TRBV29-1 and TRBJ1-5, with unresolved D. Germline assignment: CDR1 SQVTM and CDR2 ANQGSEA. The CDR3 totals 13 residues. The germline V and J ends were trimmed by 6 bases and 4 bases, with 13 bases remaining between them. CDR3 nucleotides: TGCAGCGTGAGGTCAGAGCAAAATCAGCCCCAGCATTTT. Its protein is CSVRSEQNQPQHF.

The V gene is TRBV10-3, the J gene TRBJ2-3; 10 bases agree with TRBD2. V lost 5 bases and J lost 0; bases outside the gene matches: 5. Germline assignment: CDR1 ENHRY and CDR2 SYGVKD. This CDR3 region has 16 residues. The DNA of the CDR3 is TGTGCCATCAGTTATAGCGGGGGGCCCAGCACAGATACGCAGTATTTT. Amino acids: CAISYSGGPSTDTQYF.

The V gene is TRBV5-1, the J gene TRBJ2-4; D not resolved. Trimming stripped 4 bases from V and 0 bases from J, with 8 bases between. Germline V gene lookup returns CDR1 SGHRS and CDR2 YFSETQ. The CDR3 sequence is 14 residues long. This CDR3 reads CASSESIAKNIQYF. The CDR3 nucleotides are TGCGCCAGCAGCGAATCTATAGCCAAAAACATTCAGTACTTC.

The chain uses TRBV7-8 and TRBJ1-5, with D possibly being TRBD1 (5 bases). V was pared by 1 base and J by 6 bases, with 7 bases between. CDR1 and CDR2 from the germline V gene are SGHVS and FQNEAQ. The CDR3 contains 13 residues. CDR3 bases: TGTGCCAGCAGCTTAGGACAGACTCAGCCCCAGCATTTT. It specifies CASSLGQTQPQHF.

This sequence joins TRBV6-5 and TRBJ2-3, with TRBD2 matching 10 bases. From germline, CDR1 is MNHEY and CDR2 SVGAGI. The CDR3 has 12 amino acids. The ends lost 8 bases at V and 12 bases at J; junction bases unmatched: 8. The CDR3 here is CASESASGGQYF. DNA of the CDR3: TGTGCCAGCGAGTCGGCTAGCGGGGGTCAGTATTTT.

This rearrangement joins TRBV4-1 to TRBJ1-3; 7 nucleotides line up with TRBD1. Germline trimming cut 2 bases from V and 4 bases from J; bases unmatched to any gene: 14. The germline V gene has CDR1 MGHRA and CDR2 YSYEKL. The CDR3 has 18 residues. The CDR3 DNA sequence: TGCGCCAGCAGCCAACGGTCTACCTCGACAGGGAACGGAAACACCATATATTTT. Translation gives CASSQRSTSTGNGNTIYF.

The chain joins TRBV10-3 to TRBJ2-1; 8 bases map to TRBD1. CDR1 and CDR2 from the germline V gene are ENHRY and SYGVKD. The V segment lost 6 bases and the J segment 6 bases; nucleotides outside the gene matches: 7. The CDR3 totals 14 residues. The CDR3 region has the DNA TGTGCCATCAGGCTACAGGGGGACGTCAATGAGCAGTTCTTC. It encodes CAIRLQGDVNEQFF.

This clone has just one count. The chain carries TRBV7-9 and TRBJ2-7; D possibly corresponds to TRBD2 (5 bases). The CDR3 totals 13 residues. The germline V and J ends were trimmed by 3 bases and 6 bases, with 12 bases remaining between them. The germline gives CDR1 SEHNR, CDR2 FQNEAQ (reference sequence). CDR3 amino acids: CASSLGVRGEQYF. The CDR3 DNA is TGTGCCAGCAGCTTGGGCGTTCGGGGCGAGCAGTACTTC.

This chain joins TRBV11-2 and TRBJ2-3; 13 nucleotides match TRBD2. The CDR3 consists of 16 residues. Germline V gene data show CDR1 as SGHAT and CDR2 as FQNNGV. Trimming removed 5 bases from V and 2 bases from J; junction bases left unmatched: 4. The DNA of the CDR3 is TGTGCCAGCAGCCCGACTAGCGGGGGGTTCACAGATACGCAGTATTTT. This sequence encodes CASSPTSGGFTDTQYF.

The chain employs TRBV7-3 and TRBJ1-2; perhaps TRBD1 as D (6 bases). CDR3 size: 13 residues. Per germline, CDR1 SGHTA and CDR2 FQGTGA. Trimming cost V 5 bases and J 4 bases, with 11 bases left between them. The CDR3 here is CASSQGQLYGYTF. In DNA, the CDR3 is TGTGCCAGCAGCCAAGGACAGCTCTATGGCTACACCTTC.

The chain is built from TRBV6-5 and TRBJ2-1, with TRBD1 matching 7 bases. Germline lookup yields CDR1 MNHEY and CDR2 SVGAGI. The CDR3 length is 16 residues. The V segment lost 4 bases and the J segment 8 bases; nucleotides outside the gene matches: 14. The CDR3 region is CASSFDRVVSRDEQFF. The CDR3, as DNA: TGTGCCAGCAGTTTCGACAGGGTAGTATCTCGCGATGAGCAGTTCTTC.

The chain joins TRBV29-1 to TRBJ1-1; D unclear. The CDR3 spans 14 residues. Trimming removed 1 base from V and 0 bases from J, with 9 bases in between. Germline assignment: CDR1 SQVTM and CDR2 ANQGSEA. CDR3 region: CSVEGRGVNTEAFF. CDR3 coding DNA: TGCAGCGTTGAAGGGCGGGGAGTGAACACTGAAGCTTTCTTT.

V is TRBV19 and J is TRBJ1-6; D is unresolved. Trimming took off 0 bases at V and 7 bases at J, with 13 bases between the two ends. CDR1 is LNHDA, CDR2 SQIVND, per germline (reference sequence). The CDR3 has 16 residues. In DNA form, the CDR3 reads TGTGCCAGTAGTATAGATTGGCAGCCGACCAATTCACCCCTCCACTTT. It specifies CASSIDWQPTNSPLHF.

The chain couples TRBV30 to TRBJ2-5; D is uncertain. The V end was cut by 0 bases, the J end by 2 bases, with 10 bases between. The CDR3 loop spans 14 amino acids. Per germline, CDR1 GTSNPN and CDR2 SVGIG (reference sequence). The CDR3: CAWSVPSPQETQYF. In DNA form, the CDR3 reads TGTGCCTGGAGTGTACCTTCCCCACAAGAGACCCAGTACTTC.

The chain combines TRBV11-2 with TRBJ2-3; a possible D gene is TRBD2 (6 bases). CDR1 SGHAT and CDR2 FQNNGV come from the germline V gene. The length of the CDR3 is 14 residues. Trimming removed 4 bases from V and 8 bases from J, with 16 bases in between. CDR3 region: CASSSPGRGGTQYF. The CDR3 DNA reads TGTGCCAGCAGCTCCCCGGGGCGGGGCGGTACGCAGTATTTT.

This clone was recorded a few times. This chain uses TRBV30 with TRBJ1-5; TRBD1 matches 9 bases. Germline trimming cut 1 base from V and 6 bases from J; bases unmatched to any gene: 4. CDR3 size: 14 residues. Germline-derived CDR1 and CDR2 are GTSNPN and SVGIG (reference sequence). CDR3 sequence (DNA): TGTGCCTGGAGTGAAGGGACAGGGCTTCAGCCCCAGCATTTT. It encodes CAWSEGTGLQPQHF.

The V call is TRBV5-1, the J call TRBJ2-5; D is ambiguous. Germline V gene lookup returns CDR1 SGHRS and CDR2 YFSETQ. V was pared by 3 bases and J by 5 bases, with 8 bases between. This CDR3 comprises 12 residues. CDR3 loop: CASSYSRETQYF. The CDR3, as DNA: TGCGCCAGCAGCTATAGCAGGGAGACCCAGTACTTC.

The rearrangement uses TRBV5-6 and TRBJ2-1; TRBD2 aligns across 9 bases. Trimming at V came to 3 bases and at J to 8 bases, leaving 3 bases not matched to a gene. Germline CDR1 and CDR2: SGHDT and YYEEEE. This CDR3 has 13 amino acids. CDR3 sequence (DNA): TGTGCCAGCAGCTCCGGGACTAGCTATGAGCAGTTCTTC. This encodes CASSSGTSYEQFF.

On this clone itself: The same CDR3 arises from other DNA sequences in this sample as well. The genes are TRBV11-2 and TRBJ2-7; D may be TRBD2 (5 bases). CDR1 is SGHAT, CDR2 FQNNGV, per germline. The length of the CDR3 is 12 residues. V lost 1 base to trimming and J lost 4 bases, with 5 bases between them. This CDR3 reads CASSLAGYEQYF. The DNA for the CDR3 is TGTGCCAGCAGCTTAGCGGGGTACGAGCAGTACTTC.

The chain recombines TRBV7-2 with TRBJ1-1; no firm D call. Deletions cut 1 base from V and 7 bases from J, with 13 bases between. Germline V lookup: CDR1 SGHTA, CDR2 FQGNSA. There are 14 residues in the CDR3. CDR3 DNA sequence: TGTGCCAGCAGCTTAGATCGCCTAACAAGTGAAGCTTTCTTT. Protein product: CASSLDRLTSEAFF.

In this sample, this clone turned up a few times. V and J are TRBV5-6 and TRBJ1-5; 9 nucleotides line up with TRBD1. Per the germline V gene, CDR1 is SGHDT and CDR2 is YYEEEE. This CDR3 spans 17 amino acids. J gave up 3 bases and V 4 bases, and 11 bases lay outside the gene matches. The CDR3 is CASSARGDRAFNQPQHF. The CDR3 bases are TGTGCCAGCAGCGCCCGGGGGGACAGGGCTTTCAATCAGCCCCAGCATTTT.

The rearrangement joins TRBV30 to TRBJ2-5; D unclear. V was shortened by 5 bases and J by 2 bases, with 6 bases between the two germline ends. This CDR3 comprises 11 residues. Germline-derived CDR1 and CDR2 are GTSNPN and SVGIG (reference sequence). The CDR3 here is CAWALQETQYF. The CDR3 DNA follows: TGTGCCTGGGCCCTTCAAGAGACCCAGTACTTC.

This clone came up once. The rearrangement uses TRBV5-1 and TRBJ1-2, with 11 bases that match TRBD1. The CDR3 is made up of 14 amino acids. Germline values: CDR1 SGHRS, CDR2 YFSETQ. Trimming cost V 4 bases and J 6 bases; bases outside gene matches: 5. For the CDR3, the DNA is TGCGCCAGCAGCCACGGACAGGGGGCTGATGGCTACACCTTC. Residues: CASSHGQGADGYTF.

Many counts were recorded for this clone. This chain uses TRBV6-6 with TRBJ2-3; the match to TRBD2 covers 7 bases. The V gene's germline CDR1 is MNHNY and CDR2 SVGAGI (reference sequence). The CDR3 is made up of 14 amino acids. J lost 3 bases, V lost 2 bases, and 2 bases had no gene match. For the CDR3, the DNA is TGTGCCAGCAGTTACCGGGGAGGGACAGATACGCAGTATTTT. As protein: CASSYRGGTDTQYF.

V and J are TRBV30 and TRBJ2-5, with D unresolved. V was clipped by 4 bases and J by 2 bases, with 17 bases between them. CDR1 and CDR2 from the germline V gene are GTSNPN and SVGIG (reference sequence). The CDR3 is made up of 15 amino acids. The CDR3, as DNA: TGTGCCTGGACCGCTGACACTCAGCGACAAGAGACCCAGTACTTC. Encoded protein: CAWTADTQRQETQYF.

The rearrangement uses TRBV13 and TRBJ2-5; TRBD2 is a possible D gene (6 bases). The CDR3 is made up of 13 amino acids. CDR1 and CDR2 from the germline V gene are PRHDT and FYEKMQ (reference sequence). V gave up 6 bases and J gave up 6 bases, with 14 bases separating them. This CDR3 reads CASSSNRGKTQYF. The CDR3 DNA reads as TGTGCCAGCAGTTCAAACCGGGGGAAGACCCAGTACTTC. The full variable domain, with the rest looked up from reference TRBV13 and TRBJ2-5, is AAGVIQSPRHLIKEKRETATLKCYPIPRHDTVYWYQQGPGQDPQFLISFYEKMQSDKGSIPDRFSAQQFSDYHSELNMSSLELGDSALYFCASSSNRGKTQYFGPGTRLLVL.

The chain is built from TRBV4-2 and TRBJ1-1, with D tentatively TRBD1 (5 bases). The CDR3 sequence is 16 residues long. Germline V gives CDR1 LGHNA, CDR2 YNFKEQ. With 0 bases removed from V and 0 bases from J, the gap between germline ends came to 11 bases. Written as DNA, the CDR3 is TGTGCCAGCAGCCAAGAACCGGGGCCGGTGAACACTGAAGCTTTCTTT. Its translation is CASSQEPGPVNTEAFF.

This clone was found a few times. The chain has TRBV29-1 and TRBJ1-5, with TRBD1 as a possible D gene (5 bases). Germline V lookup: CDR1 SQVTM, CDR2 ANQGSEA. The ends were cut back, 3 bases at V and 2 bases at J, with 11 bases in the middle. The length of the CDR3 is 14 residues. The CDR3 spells CSVDGGGGNQPQHF. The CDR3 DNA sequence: TGCAGCGTTGACGGGGGAGGGGGCAATCAGCCCCAGCATTTT.